A selection of T cell receptor beta chains follows, all from one sample in a study of a mutant IDH1 vaccine in newly diagnosed glioma. Only in-frame clones appear in the TCRdb table, and some are missing; sequencing was by immunoSEQ multiplex PCR. The table records about 92,000 clones, under 90% of them present only once. The sequencing used PBMCs, collected from a glioma patient treated with radiotherapy, temozolomide or both. Receptors were obtained from a woman between 50 and 59 years old with glioma. The CDR3 runs from the conserved cysteine through the conserved F or W. The D gene is left open where the match is weak. Size is omitted from some rows. Given values are once, few, many or a class for expanded clones.

j_gene | abundance | v_gene | d_gene | CDR3nt | CDR3aa
TRBJ2-1 | - | TRBV7-2 | - | TGTGCCAGCAGCTTACAGAATCTAAACAATGAGCAGTTCTTC | CASSLQNLNNEQFF
TRBJ1-1 | - | TRBV6-5 | - | TGTGCCAGCACCTTCGGACCCGTGAACACTGAAGCTTTCTTT | CASTFGPVNTEAFF
TRBJ1-2 | once | TRBV6-5 | - | TGTGCCAGCAGTTACTCGGAATCCGGGGCCTTTTATGGCTACACCTTC | CASSYSESGAFYGYTF
TRBJ1-5 | - | TRBV5-4 | TRBD1 | TGTGCCAGCAGCTTGCAGGGGGCATTACCAAATCAGCCCCAGCATTTT | CASSLQGALPNQPQHF
TRBJ1-1 | few | TRBV5-6 | - | TGTGCCAGCAGCTTGGGGGACAAGGTTTTGATGAACACTGAAGCTTTCTTT | CASSLGDKVLMNTEAFF
TRBJ1-1 | few | TRBV5-1 | TRBD1 | TGCGCCAGCAAAGGCCAGGGGGGTGTGAACACTGAAGCTTTCTTT | CASKGQGGVNTEAFF
TRBJ2-5 | - | TRBV15 | TRBD1 | TGTGCCACCAGCCGCAGACAGGGGACCCAAGAGACCCAGTACTTC | CATSRRQGTQETQYF
TRBJ2-7 | - | TRBV6-6 | - | TGTGCCAGCAGTTACAAGGATTCTTACGAGCAGTACTTC | CASSYKDSYEQYF
TRBJ2-7 | - | TRBV5-4 | TRBD2 | TGTGCCAGCAGCTTGTTAGCTAGCGGGGGGTACACCTACGAGCAGTACTTC | CASSLLASGGYTYEQYF
TRBJ1-2 | - | TRBV19 | TRBD1 | TGTGCCAGTAGTATATCGGGGACAGGGGTATATGGCTACACCTTC | CASSISGTGVYGYTF
TRBJ1-2 | - | TRBV28 | - | TGTGCCAACAAGAGGCGGCAGGGCGAAGGCTACACCTTC | CANKRRQGEGYTF
TRBJ1-2 | - | TRBV4-2 | - | TGTGCCAGCAGCTCAAGGGACATCTTGTTCTATGGCTACACCTTC | CASSSRDILFYGYTF
TRBJ2-2 | - | TRBV5-1 | TRBD2 | TGCGCCAGCAGCTTGGAGGGACTAGCGCGCGGGGAGCTGTTTTTT | CASSLEGLARGELFF
TRBJ2-7 | few | TRBV9 | - | TGTGCCAGCAGCGTAGCCGGAGAACTAGGCTACGAGCAGTACTTC | CASSVAGELGYEQYF
TRBJ2-5 | - | TRBV10-3 | TRBD2 | TGTGCCATCAGTCGGACTAGCGGGGGGACTGGTGAGACCCAGTACTTC | CAISRTSGGTGETQYF
TRBJ1-1 | - | TRBV6-5 | - | TGTGCCAGCAGTCGACAGAAGAACACTGAAGCTTTCTTT | CASSRQKNTEAFF
TRBJ2-3 | - | TRBV14 | TRBD1 | TGTGCCAGCAGCCATTTGGGACAGGGCACAGATACGCAGTATTTT | CASSHLGQGTDTQYF
TRBJ1-2 | - | TRBV15 | - | TGTGCCACCAGCAGAGATCTCGCCATCACACATGGCTACACCTTC | CATSRDLAITHGYTF
TRBJ1-3 | - | TRBV5-1 | - | TGCGCCAGCAGCGCTAGCACAGGGGGAAACACCATATATTTT | CASSASTGGNTIYF
TRBJ1-4 | - | TRBV5-6 | TRBD1 | TGTGCCAGCACCGGACAGGGGATTGAGGAAAAACTGTTTTTT | CASTGQGIEEKLFF
TRBJ2-5 | - | TRBV10-1 | TRBD2 | TGCGCCAGCAGTGAAGGAAGACTAGCGGGGATCCAAGAGACCCAGTACTTC | CASSEGRLAGIQETQYF
TRBJ2-3 | - | TRBV7-2 | TRBD2 | TGTGCCAGCAGCCCCGCGGGGGGAAGTACAGATACGCAGTATTTT | CASSPAGGSTDTQYF
TRBJ2-2 | - | TRBV6-6 | - | TGTGCCAGCAGTCCGCCATCCCGACAGCTCACCGGGGAGCTGTTTTTT | CASSPPSRQLTGELFF
TRBJ2-3 | - | TRBV19 | TRBD1 | TGTGCCAGTAGTCCCGACAGGGGGCTCACAGATACGCAGTATTTT | CASSPDRGLTDTQYF
TRBJ2-1 | - | TRBV4-2 | - | TGTGCCAGCAGCCAAGATTCAGGTTCCTACAATGAGCAGTTCTTC | CASSQDSGSYNEQFF
TRBJ2-1 | - | TRBV9 | - | TGTGCCAGCAGCCCAAGATATAGCGTGAGCTCCTACAATGAGCAGTTCTTC | CASSPRYSVSSYNEQFF
TRBJ1-2 | - | TRBV27 | TRBD1 | TGTGCCAGCAGTCCAGACAGGGGGCGTTATGGCTACACCTTC | CASSPDRGRYGYTF
TRBJ1-1 | - | TRBV15 | - | TGTGCCACCAGCAGAGATCAGGGGCAAGCTTTCTTT | CATSRDQGQAFF
TRBJ1-5 | - | TRBV10-3 | - | TGTGCCATCAGTGACGGGCAGGGCGTTCAGCCCCAGCATTTT | CAISDGQGVQPQHF
TRBJ2-7 | - | TRBV7-2 | TRBD1 | TGTGCCAGCAGCTCGGACAGGGGCGAGCAGTACTTC | CASSSDRGEQYF
TRBJ2-7 | - | TRBV11-2 | TRBD2 | TGTGCCAGCAGCTTTTCGCGGGGGGGATACGAGCAGTACTTC | CASSFSRGGYEQYF
TRBJ1-5 | - | TRBV10-2 | - | TGCGCCAGCAGTGAGAGGAGTTTCAATCAGCCCCAGCATTTT | CASSERSFNQPQHF
TRBJ2-3 | - | TRBV5-1 | - | TGCGCCAGCAGCTTGGCCACAGATACGCAGTATTTT | CASSLATDTQYF
TRBJ1-1 | - | TRBV29-1 | - | TGCAGCGTTGATGCGGCGTCAAGGGGAACTGAAGCTTTCTTT | CSVDAASRGTEAFF
TRBJ2-7 | - | TRBV9 | - | TGTGCCAGCAGCGTAGAACTGGGAGAAGCCTACGAGCAGTACTTC | CASSVELGEAYEQYF
TRBJ1-5 | - | TRBV30 | - | TGTGCCTGGAGTGTGGGGGGACGGAGTCAGCCCCAGCATTTT | CAWSVGGRSQPQHF
TRBJ2-2 | once | TRBV5-1 | TRBD1 | TGCGCCAGCAGCCACGGACAGGGAAACACCGGGGAGCTGTTTTTT | CASSHGQGNTGELFF
TRBJ2-3 | - | TRBV7-2 | TRBD2 | TGTGCCAGCAGCCGGACTAGCGGGGGAGCAGATACGCAGTATTTT | CASSRTSGGADTQYF
TRBJ2-4 | - | TRBV23-1 | - | TGCGCCAGCAGTCAATCACTCTTCGGAGGGCGGGTCGAACCAAACATTCAGTACTTC | CASSQSLFGGRVEPNIQYF
TRBJ1-5 | few | TRBV29-1 | - | TGCAGCGTTGATACTGGGGGCAATCAGCCCCAGCATTTT | CSVDTGGNQPQHF
TRBJ1-1 | - | TRBV9 | - | TGTGCCAGCAGCGTAGACGTTAAGGGCAACACTGAAGCTTTCTTT | CASSVDVKGNTEAFF
TRBJ1-2 | - | TRBV19 | - | TGTGCCAGTAGTCACACCTCTAACTATGGCTACACCTTC | CASSHTSNYGYTF
TRBJ2-3 | - | TRBV15 | - | TGTGCCACCAGCAGCCCTCGACAGGCGGATACTTTTAGCACAGATACGCAGTATTTT | CATSSPRQADTFSTDTQYF
TRBJ1-5 | - | TRBV6-5 | TRBD1 | TGTGCCAGCAGTTTAGGACAGGGAGGTCAGCCCCAGCATTTT | CASSLGQGGQPQHF
TRBJ1-1 | - | TRBV5-6 | TRBD1 | TGTGCCAGCAGCCTGGGACAGGGAAATTTGGACACTGAAGCTTTCTTT | CASSLGQGNLDTEAFF
TRBJ1-2 | - | TRBV19 | - | TGTGCCAGTAGTATGTTCGGGGGTTATAACTATGGCTACACCTTC | CASSMFGGYNYGYTF
TRBJ2-3 | - | TRBV19 | TRBD2 | TGTGCCAGTAGTACCACGGGGGGGGGAGATACGCAGTATTTT | CASSTTGGGDTQYF
TRBJ2-3 | - | TRBV5-1 | TRBD2 | TGCGCCAGCAGCTGGGGACTAGCGGGGGGTCCAGATACGCAGTATTTT | CASSWGLAGGPDTQYF
TRBJ1-1 | once | TRBV7-2 | - | TGTGCCAGCAGCTTAGGGGGCAGCTTAACTGAAGCTTTCTTT | CASSLGGSLTEAFF
TRBJ2-7 | - | TRBV2 | - | TGTGCCAGCAACCCGACGTCAGACGAGCAGTACTTC | CASNPTSDEQYF
TRBJ2-1 | - | TRBV7-9 | TRBD2 | TGTGCCAGCAGCTTGGGACTAGCGGAAAACAATGAGCAGTTCTTC | CASSLGLAENNEQFF
TRBJ1-5 | few | TRBV30 | TRBD1 | TGTGCCTGGAGTGCGGGGACAGGGAATCAGCCCCAGCATTTT | CAWSAGTGNQPQHF